This T cell receptor (beta chain) appears in the sequencing data of a study of T cell repertoires in cytomegalovirus infection. TCRdb analysed the reads with MiXCR anew, one entry per CDR3 protein. This sample has about 150,000 distinct CDR3 sequences, with more than 25% found just once. This clonotype was observed a handful of times. Its antigen is unknown. V dropped 4 bases and J dropped 7 bases, with 14 bases sitting between them. The germline gives CDR1 ENHRY, CDR2 SYGVKD. This CDR3 comprises 15 residues. The sample consisted of CD8+ T cells from cultured PBMCs, taken from culture after CMV antigen stimulation. The chain recombines TRBV10-3 with TRBJ1-6, with a tentative D call TRBD1 (5 bases). The receptor's source is a human donor in good health (CMV status not recorded). Some clones in this sample may be carry-over from other donors' samples. DNA of the CDR3: TGTGCCATCAGTGGTGGACATCCCCGCAATTCACCCCTCCACTTT. Amino acid sequence: CAISGGHPRNSPLHF.